Listed below are T cell receptor beta chains from one sample, sequenced in a study of radiotherapy plus CTLA-4 blockade in lung cancer. Produced via immunoSEQ multiplex PCR; TCRdb's table is partial and in-frame only. The sample lists about 87,000 clones; 70% to 90% were seen once. The source was peripheral blood, collected from a patient treated with radiotherapy plus ipilimumab. The receptors here all came from a human donor with non-small cell lung cancer that progressed on radiotherapy plus ipilimumab. The conserved cysteine and the conserved F or W are not part of the CDR3 here. The order of the fields is clone size, J gene, V gene, CDR3 protein. Not every row has a clone size; where given, it reads once, few, many or a size class.

clone size: NA
J gene: TRBJ1-3
V gene: TRBV21-1
CDR3 protein: ASGGGTGNTIY

clone size: NA
J gene: TRBJ2-1
V gene: TRBV2
CDR3 protein: ASSAGTSGNEQF

clone size: NA
J gene: TRBJ1-4
V gene: TRBV7-8
CDR3 protein: ASSPSGSQTGKLF

clone size: NA
J gene: TRBJ1-6
V gene: TRBV7-2
CDR3 protein: ASSLGRGNSPLH

clone size: NA
J gene: TRBJ1-1
V gene: TRBV27
CDR3 protein: ASSWDSMNTEAF

clone size: NA
J gene: TRBJ1-5
V gene: TRBV4-3
CDR3 protein: ASSQDLGSWQPQH

clone size: NA
J gene: TRBJ2-5
V gene: TRBV15
CDR3 protein: ATSRAGLAGGETQY

clone size: few
J gene: TRBJ2-7
V gene: TRBV2
CDR3 protein: ASSPNYSKHYEQY

clone size: NA
J gene: TRBJ2-7
V gene: TRBV7-3
CDR3 protein: ASSPGPPQEQY

clone size: NA
J gene: TRBJ1-1
V gene: TRBV2
CDR3 protein: ASSPGSGSEAF

clone size: NA
J gene: TRBJ1-1
V gene: TRBV25-1
CDR3 protein: ASRKWENTEAF

clone size: NA
J gene: TRBJ1-5
V gene: TRBV10-3
CDR3 protein: AISNPGLMSNQPQH

clone size: NA
J gene: TRBJ1-4
V gene: TRBV9
CDR3 protein: ASSVGPGEEKLF

clone size: NA
J gene: TRBJ2-1
V gene: TRBV5-1
CDR3 protein: ASSWGQGSVDEQF

clone size: NA
J gene: TRBJ1-4
V gene: TRBV4-2
CDR3 protein: ASSQDRNRRGVGKLF

clone size: NA
J gene: TRBJ2-7
V gene: TRBV9
CDR3 protein: ASSPRGSYEQY

clone size: NA
J gene: TRBJ1-2
V gene: TRBV5-1
CDR3 protein: ASSLGQDYGYT

clone size: NA
J gene: TRBJ2-7
V gene: TRBV7-6
CDR3 protein: ASSLGQGLVHEQY